Below, 13 T cell receptor beta chains from the same sample are listed, as sequenced in a study of blood T cell repertoires in COVID-19. Some clones are missing from TCRdb's copy, which holds only in-frame ones; the method was immunoSEQ multiplex PCR. The sample lists more than 250,000 clones, approximately 82% seen once, with about 5% in the top ten. Sequencing was carried out using PBMCs or T cells enriched from blood (not recorded which). All receptors derive from a middle-aged man who had been exposed to COVID-19.

The chain joins TRBV6-5 to TRBJ1-4, with a tentative D call TRBD1 (6 bases). The germline CDR1 and CDR2 sequences are MNHEY and SVGAGI. The CDR3 totals 15 residues. Trimming took 7 bases from V and 0 from J, leaving 12 bases between them. CDR3 sequence: CASIWEGATNEKLFF. CDR3 DNA sequence: TGTGCCAGCATCTGGGAGGGGGCAACTAATGAAAAACTGTTTTTT.

A remark on this clone: Other nucleotide sequences in the sample specify the same CDR3. The chain has TRBV9 and TRBJ2-1, with D tentatively TRBD1 (5 bases). V was cut by 2 bases and J by 6 bases, with 15 bases left in between. CDR1 is SGDLS and CDR2 is YYNGEE in the germline V gene. CDR3 length: 15 amino acids. The CDR3 nucleotides read TGTGCCAGCAGCGTGGGCGGTGATAGGGGCAATGAGCAGTTCTTC. Its protein product is CASSVGGDRGNEQFF. Full variable domain (remainder filled in from reference TRBV9 and TRBJ2-1): DSGVTQTPKHLITATGQRVTLRCSPRSGDLSVYWYQQSLDQGLQFLIQYYNGEERAKGNILERFSAQQFPDLHSELNLSSLELGDSALYFCASSVGGDRGNEQFFGPGTRLTVL.

The chain joins TRBV12-3 or TRBV12-4 to TRBJ1-2; D not resolved. The CDR3 is made up of 12 amino acids. V lost 2 bases, J lost 8 bases, and 9 bases lay in between. The CDR3, as DNA: TGTGCCAGCAGTTTACAGGCGGGGGGCTACACCTTC. Encoded protein: CASSLQAGGYTF.

The chain has TRBV28 and TRBJ2-2; 7 bases are shared with TRBD2. The ends lost 3 bases at V and 3 bases at J; junction bases unmatched: 4. Germline CDR1 reads MDHEN; CDR2 reads SYDVKM. The CDR3 runs 15 residues. CDR3 amino acids: CASSFAGEDTGELFF. CDR3 bases: TGTGCCAGCAGTTTTGCGGGAGAGGACACCGGGGAGCTGTTTTTT.

The V call is TRBV10-3, the J call TRBJ1-2, with 7 bases that match TRBD1. Trimming removed 9 bases from V and 4 bases from J; junction bases left unmatched: 5. This CDR3 is built from 12 residues. Germline V lookup: CDR1 ENHRY, CDR2 SYGVKD. CDR3 bases: TGTGCCATATACAGGGGTGTCTATGGCTACACCTTC. Translation: CAIYRGVYGYTF.

A few counts support this clone. The chain has TRBV7-3 and TRBJ2-2, with 8 bases matching TRBD1. J was trimmed by 1 base and V by 2 bases; bases with no gene match: 3. The CDR3 runs 16 residues. The germline CDR1 and CDR2 sequences are SGHTA and FQGTGA. The CDR3 loop reads CASSLGGTGNTGELFF. The CDR3 DNA reads as TGTGCCAGCAGCTTAGGGGGGACAGGGAACACCGGGGAGCTGTTTTTT.

The chain has TRBV3-1 (or the pseudogene TRBV3-2) and TRBJ1-6; D ambiguous. V was cut by 1 base and J by 8 bases, with 3 bases left in between. Germline assignment: CDR1 LGHDT and CDR2 YNNKEL (reference sequence). This CDR3 region has 12 residues. The CDR3 nucleotides read TGTGCCAGCAGCCAAGGAGATTCACCCCTCCACTTT. Translating it yields CASSQGDSPLHF.

The genes are TRBV4-1 and TRBJ1-6; D is possibly TRBD1 (6 bases). This CDR3 has 15 residues. Trimming took 4 bases from V and 7 from J, leaving 14 bases between them. The germline CDR1 and CDR2 sequences are MGHRA and YSYEKL. This CDR3 reads CASSPQTGQNSPLHF. The CDR3 bases are TGCGCCAGCAGCCCCCAGACAGGCCAAAATTCACCCCTCCACTTT.

The chain carries TRBV21-1 and TRBJ2-7; the listed D gene, TRBD2, was not tested against the DNA. TRBV21-1 is given as a pseudogene. The CDR3 length is 16 residues. As DNA, the CDR3 is TGTGCCAGCCCCGGACAAACAAGCGGGCTTACCTACGAGCAGTACTTC. Protein: CASPGQTSGLTYEQYF.

The V and J genes are TRBV18 and TRBJ2-3; D remains unclear. The V gene's germline CDR1 is KGHSH and CDR2 LQKENI. The CDR3 is 12 amino acids. V lost 5 bases to trimming and J lost 0 bases, with 3 bases between them. The CDR3 nucleotides read TGTGCCAGCTCAGGCAGCACAGATACGCAGTATTTT. Translated: CASSGSTDTQYF.

This chain uses TRBV7-9 with TRBJ2-7, with 8 bases aligning to TRBD1. CDR1 and CDR2 (germline): SEHNR, FQNEAQ (reference sequence). V dropped 8 bases and J dropped 1; count of bases not matched to a gene: 10. This CDR3 comprises 15 residues. The CDR3 DNA reads TGTGCCAGCGGGGACAGAGGACAGGGATCCTACGAGCAGTACTTC. It codes for CASGDRGQGSYEQYF.

V usage is TRBV7-9 and J usage is TRBJ1-4; TRBD1 is a possible D gene (5 bases). Trimming left V 8 bases short and J 0 bases short, with 7 bases between. Germline CDR1 and CDR2: SEHNR and FQNEAQ (reference sequence). The CDR3 covers 13 residues. The CDR3 spells CASWTPTNEKLFF. CDR3 coding DNA: TGTGCCAGCTGGACACCAACTAATGAAAAACTGTTTTTT.

The chain carries TRBV23-1 and TRBJ1-3; D not certain. TRBV23-1 is treated as an ORF (open reading frame) with a function not yet certain. Trimming took 1 base from V and 0 from J, leaving 10 bases between them. The CDR3 contains 16 residues. CDR3 nucleotides: TGCGCCAGCAGTCAATGGCCTTGGGCCTCTGGAAACACCATATATTTT. Its translation: CASSQWPWASGNTIYF.